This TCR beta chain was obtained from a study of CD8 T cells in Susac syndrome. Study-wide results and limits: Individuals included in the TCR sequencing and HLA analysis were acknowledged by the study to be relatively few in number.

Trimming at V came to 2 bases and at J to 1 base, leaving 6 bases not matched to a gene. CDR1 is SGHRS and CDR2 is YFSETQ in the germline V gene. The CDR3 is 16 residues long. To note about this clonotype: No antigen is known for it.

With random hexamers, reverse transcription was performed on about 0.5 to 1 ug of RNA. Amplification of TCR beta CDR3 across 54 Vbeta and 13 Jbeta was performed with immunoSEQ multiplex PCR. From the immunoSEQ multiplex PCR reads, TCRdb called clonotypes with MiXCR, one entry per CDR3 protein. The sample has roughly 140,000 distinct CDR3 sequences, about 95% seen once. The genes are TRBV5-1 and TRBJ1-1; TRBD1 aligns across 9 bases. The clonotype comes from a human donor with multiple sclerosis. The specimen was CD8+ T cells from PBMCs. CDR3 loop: CASSFAGTGKNTEAFF. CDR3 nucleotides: TGCGCCAGCAGCTTTGCCGGGACAGGGAAGAACACTGAAGCTTTCTTT.